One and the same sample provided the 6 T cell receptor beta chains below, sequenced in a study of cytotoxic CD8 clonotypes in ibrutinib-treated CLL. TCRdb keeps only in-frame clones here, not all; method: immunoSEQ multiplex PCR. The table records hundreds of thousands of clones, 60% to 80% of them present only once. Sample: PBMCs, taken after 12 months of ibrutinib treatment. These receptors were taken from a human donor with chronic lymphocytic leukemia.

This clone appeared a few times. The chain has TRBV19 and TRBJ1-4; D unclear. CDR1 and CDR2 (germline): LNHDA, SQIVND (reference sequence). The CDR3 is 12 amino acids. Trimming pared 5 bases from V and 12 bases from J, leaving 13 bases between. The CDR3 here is CASSQMLEELFF. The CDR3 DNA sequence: TGTGCCAGTAGTCAGATGCTCGAGGAACTGTTTTTT.

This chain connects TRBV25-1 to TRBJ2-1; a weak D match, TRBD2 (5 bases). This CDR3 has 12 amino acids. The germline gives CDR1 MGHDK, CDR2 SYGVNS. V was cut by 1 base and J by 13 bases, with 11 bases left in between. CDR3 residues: CASSELRAHQFF. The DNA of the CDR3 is TGTGCCAGCAGTGAATTGCGGGCTCACCAGTTCTTC.

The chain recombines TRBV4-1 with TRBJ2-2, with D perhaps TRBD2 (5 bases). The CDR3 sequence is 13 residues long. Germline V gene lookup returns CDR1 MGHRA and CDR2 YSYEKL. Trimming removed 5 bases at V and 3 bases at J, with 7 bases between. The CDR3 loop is CASSAGHTGELFF. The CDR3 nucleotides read TGCGCCAGCAGCGCGGGTCACACCGGGGAGCTGTTTTTT.

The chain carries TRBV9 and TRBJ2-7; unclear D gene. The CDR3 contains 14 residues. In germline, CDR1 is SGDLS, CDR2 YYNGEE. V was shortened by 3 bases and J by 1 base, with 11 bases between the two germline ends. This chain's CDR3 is CASSESPVSYEQYF. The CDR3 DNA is TGTGCCAGCAGCGAGTCGCCAGTTTCCTACGAGCAGTACTTC.

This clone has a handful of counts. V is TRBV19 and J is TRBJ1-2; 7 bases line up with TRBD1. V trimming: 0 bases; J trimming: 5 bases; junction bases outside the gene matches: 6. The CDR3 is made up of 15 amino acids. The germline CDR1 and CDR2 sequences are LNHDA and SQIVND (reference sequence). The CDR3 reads CASSIDRGTLYGYTF. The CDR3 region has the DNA TGTGCCAGTAGTATAGACAGGGGGACTCTTTATGGCTACACCTTC.

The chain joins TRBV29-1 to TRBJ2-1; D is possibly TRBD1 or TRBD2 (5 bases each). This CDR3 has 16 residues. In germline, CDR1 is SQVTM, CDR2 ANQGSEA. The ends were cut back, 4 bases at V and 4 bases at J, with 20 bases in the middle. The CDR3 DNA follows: TGCAGCGTTGGCCCCCTAGGGGCTAGAGGGTACAATGAGCAGTTCTTC. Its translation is CSVGPLGARGYNEQFF.